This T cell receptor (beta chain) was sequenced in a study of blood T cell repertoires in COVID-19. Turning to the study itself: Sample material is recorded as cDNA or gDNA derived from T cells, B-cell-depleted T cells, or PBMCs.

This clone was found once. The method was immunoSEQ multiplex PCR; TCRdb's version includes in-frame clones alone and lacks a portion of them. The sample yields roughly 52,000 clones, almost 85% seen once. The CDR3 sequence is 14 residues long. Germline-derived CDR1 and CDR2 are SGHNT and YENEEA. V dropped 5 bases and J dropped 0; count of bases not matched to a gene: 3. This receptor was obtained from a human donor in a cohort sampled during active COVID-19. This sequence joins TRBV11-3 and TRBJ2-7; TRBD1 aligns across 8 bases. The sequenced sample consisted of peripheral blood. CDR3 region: CASSRQGSSYEQYF. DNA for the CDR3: TGTGCCAGCAGCCGACAGGGGAGCTCCTACGAGCAGTACTTC.